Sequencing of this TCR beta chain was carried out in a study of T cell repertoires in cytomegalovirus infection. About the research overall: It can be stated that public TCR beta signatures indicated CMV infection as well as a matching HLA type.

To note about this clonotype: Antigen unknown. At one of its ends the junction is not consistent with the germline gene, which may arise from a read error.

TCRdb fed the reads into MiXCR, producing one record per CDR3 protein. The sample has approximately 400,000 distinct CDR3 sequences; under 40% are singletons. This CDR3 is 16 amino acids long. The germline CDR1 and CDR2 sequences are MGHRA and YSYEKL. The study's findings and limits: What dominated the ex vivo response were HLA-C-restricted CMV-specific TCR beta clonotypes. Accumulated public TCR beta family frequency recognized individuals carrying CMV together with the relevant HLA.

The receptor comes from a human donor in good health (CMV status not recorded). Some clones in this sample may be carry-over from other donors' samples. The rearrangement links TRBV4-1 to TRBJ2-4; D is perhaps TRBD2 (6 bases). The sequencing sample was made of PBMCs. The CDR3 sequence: CASSQGGGIGKNIQYF. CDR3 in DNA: TGTGCCAGCAGCCAGGGTGGAGGGATCGGCAAAAACATTCAGTACTTC.